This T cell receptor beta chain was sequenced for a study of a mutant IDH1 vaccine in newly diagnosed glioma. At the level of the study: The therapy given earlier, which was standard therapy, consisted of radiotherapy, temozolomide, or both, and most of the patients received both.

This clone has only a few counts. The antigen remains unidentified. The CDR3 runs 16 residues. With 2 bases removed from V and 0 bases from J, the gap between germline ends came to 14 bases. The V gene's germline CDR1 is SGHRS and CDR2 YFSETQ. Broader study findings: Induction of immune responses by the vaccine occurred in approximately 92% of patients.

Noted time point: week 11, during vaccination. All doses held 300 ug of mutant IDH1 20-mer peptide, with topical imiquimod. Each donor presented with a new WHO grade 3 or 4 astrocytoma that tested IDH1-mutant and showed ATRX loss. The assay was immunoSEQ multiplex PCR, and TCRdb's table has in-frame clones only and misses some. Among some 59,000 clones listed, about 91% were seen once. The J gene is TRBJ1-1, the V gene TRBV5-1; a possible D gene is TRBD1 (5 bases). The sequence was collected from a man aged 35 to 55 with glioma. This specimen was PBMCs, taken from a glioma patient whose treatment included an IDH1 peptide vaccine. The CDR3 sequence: CASSFDSYYMNTEAFF. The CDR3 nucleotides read TGCGCCAGCAGCTTCGACAGTTACTACATGAACACTGAAGCTTTCTTT.